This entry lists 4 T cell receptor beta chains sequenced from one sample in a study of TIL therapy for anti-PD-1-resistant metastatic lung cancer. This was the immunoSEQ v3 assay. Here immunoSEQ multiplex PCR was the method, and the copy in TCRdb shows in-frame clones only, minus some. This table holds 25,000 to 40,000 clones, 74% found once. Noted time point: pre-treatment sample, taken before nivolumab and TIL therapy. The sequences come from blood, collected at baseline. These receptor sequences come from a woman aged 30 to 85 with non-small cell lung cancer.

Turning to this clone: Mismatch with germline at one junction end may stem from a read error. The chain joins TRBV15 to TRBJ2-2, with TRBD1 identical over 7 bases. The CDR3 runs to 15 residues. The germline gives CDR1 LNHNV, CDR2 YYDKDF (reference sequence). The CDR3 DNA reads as TGTGCCACCAGCGGAGACAGGGTCGTTAATGGGGAGCTGTTTTTT. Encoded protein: CATSGDRVVNGELFF. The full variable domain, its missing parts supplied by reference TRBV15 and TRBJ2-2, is DAMVIQNPRYQVTQFGKPVTLSCSQTLNHNVMYWYQQKSSQAPKLLFHYYDKDFNNEADTPDNFQSRRPNTSFCFLDIRSPGLGDTAMYLCATSGDRVVNGELFFGEGSRLTVL.

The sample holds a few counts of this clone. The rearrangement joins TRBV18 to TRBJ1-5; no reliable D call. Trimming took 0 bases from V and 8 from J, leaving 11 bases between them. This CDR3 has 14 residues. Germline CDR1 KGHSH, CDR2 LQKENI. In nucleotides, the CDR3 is TGTGCCAGCTCACCACCTTCCTCTCCGGAGCCCCAGCATTTT. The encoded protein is CASSPPSSPEPQHF.

The DNA of the CDR3 is TGTGCCAGCAGTTTTCGGCAGGGCTACTCTGGAAACACCATATATTTT. Its translation: CASSFRQGYSGNTIYF. The V call is TRBV6-5, the J call TRBJ1-3; perhaps TRBD1 as D (5 bases). This CDR3 has 16 residues. V lost 4 bases and J 0 bases, leaving 13 bases between the germline ends. Germline CDR1 and CDR2: MNHEY and SVGAGI.

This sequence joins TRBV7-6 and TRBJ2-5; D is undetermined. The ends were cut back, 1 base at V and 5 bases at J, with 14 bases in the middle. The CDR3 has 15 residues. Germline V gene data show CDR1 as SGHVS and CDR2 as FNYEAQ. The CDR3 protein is CASSLVYPPRETQYF. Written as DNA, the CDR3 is TGTGCCAGCAGCTTAGTATACCCCCCTCGGGAGACCCAGTACTTC.